This T cell receptor beta chain is drawn from a study of blood T cell repertoires in COVID-19. In the original analysis: Reference gene primer amplification gave nucleated cell count estimates. Assay: immunoSEQ multiplex PCR; the TCRdb copy retains only in-frame clones and omits some. The V and J calls and clone size were taken over from that table, and D and trimming were inferred from the DNA. The sample yields 30,000 or so clones, approximately 84% seen once. Germline assignment: CDR1 SGHTS and CDR2 YDEGEE. The CDR3 is 11 residues long. About this clone: Germline is not matched at one junction end, which may reflect a read error.

This sequence joins TRBV5-8 and TRBJ2-7; weak D call: TRBD2 (5 bases). The receptor was isolated from a man aged 80 or over with active COVID-19. Sequenced: peripheral blood. CDR3 protein: CASSLGPRRHF. The CDR3 DNA sequence: TGTGCCAGCAGCTTGGGTCCGAGGAGGCACTTC.